This T cell receptor (beta chain) was documented in a study of breast tumors, draining lymph nodes, adjacent tissues. Regarding the study as a whole: Tumor TCR diversity was below lymph nodes but above nontumor tissue.

Points on this clonotype: Its specificity is unknown.

TCRdb reanalysed the multiplex PCR reads using MiXCR and keeps one entry per CDR3 protein. The sample has around 300,000 distinct CDR3 sequences; around 30% are singletons. The lymph nodes were axillary draining lymph nodes from breast cancer patients. Between the trimmed V and J ends, which lost 1 base and 5 bases, there was a span of 9 bases. The CDR3 is 14 residues long. The chain uses TRBV12-3 or TRBV12-4 and TRBJ1-5; maybe TRBD1 (5 bases). The sequenced sample consisted of axillary lymph node tissue. The clonotype was recovered from a female donor with breast cancer. Some clones in this sample may be carry-over from other donors' samples. The CDR3 DNA reads TGTGCCAGCAGTTTAGGGGAGGGGTATCAGCCCCAGCATTTT. Translation gives CASSLGEGYQPQHF.